This T cell receptor (beta chain) was obtained from a study of Ad26.COV2.S vaccination and SARS-CoV-2 variants. Background on the study: Each vaccinee took Ad26.COV2.S intramuscularly, once or twice 56 days apart.

Between the trimmed V and J ends, which lost 5 bases and 2 bases, there was a span of 11 bases. The CDR3 is 14 residues long. The germline gives CDR1 LNHDA, CDR2 SQIVND (reference sequence). Some clones are missing from TCRdb's copy, which holds only in-frame ones; the method was immunoSEQ multiplex PCR. The table records some 330,000 clones, roughly 90% of them present only once. The treatment was: about 20 received Ad26.COV2.S at low or high dose, single or two shots; about five received placebo; per-sample allocation not given. Samples were taken on day 63 after the first vaccine or placebo injection. Study-level findings and limits: The breadth of spike-specific CD8+ and CD4+ T cell responses after vaccination was reportedly substantial.

As concerns this clone: Its antigen is not known.

The source of this sequence is a person aged 18-60 years who received the Ad26.COV2.S COVID-19 vaccine or a placebo. This chain links TRBV19 with TRBJ2-3; D perhaps matches TRBD2 (5 bases). Material: peripheral blood, obtained in a trial of Ad26.COV2.S vaccine versus placebo. Here the CDR3 reads CASSRGYYTDTQYF. Here the CDR3 DNA reads TGTGCCAGTAGTCGCGGGTACTACACAGATACGCAGTATTTT.